These 20 T cell receptor beta chains originate from one sample sequenced in a study of shared T cell receptors in the human thymus. Libraries were prepared by immunoSEQ multiplex PCR; TCRdb keeps only in-frame clonotypes and omits some of them. The table records about 540,000 clones, around 78% of them present only once. This sample was shared with a second study, whose subject was human thymus T cells.

The sample comprised thymocytes. Receptor source: a boy under three years old with a congenital heart defect.

This sequence joins TRBV14 and TRBJ2-7; 7 bases match TRBD1. With 1 base clipped from V and 2 bases from J, the junction kept 8 bases outside the gene matches. This CDR3 contains 16 residues. Germline CDR1 and CDR2: SGHDN and FVKESK. The CDR3: CASSQGRDSFPYEQYF. The DNA for the CDR3 is TGTGCCAGCAGCCAAGGACGGGACAGTTTCCCCTACGAGCAGTACTTC.

J is TRBJ2-2 and V is TRBV7-7; maybe TRBD2 (5 bases). The V gene lost 5 bases and the J gene lost 7 bases, with 8 bases spanning the gap. This CDR3 is 12 amino acids long. CDR1 and CDR2 from the germline V gene are SSHAT and FNYEAQ (reference sequence). The CDR3 region is CASSPEGGELFF. In nucleotides, the CDR3 is TGTGCCAGCAGCCCTGAGGGCGGGGAGCTGTTTTTT.

The CDR3 here is CASSFKGGETQYF. DNA of the CDR3: TGTGCCAGCAGTTTTAAAGGGGGTGAGACCCAGTACTTC. The J gene is TRBJ2-5, the V gene TRBV27, with a weak D call TRBD1 (6 bases). The CDR3 has 13 residues. In germline, CDR1 is MNHEY, CDR2 SMNVEV (reference sequence). Trimming left V 3 bases short and J 5 bases short, with 10 bases between.

This clone was recorded a few times. The chain recombines TRBV4-2 with TRBJ1-6, with 10 bases matching TRBD1. Trimming took 0 bases from V and 10 from J; bases not matched to a gene: 6. The CDR3 has 16 residues. Germline CDR1 and CDR2: LGHNA and YNFKEQ. CDR3 sequence reads: CASSQDRDRGKSPLHF. The CDR3 DNA sequence: TGTGCCAGCAGCCAAGATCGGGACAGGGGAAAGTCACCCCTCCACTTT.

The chain employs TRBV4-1 and TRBJ1-5, with 8 positions matching TRBD1. The length of the CDR3 is 16 residues. V lost 0 bases and J lost 5; bases outside the gene matches: 6. Germline values: CDR1 MGHRA, CDR2 YSYEKL. DNA of the CDR3: TGCGCCAGCAGCCAAGATCAGGACAGGGATGATCAGCCCCAGCATTTT. Translation: CASSQDQDRDDQPQHF.

The count of this clone is one. The chain combines TRBV2 with TRBJ2-3; TRBD2 matches 11 bases. With V trimmed by 8 bases and J by 5 bases, 6 bases remained unmatched. The germline V gene has CDR1 SNHLY and CDR2 FYNNEI. The CDR3 extends over 14 amino acids. CDR3 residues: CASDGLAGLDTQYF. DNA of the CDR3: TGTGCCAGCGATGGACTAGCGGGTCTAGATACGCAGTATTTT.

V is TRBV15 and J is TRBJ2-3, with D unresolved. Trimming pared 8 bases from V and 0 bases from J, leaving 15 bases between. CDR3 length: 15 residues. Per the germline V gene, CDR1 is LNHNV and CDR2 is YYDKDF (reference sequence). This CDR3 is CATSPGLRSTDTQYF. The CDR3 DNA reads as TGTGCCACCTCCCCCGGGTTGCGGAGCACAGATACGCAGTATTTT.

The rearrangement joins TRBV28 to TRBJ2-3; 9 nucleotides line up with TRBD2. The V and J ends lost 1 base and 8 bases, in that order; junction bases with no gene match: 10. The CDR3 spans 16 residues. Germline lookup yields CDR1 MDHEN and CDR2 SYDVKM. CDR3 in amino acids: CASSLSVWRGGCTQYF. Here the CDR3 DNA reads TGTGCCAGCAGTTTATCGGTTTGGCGGGGGGGATGTACGCAGTATTTT.

The table lists this clone with a few counts. V and J are TRBV21-1 and TRBJ1-1; the D segment call TRBD1 is taken from the table without a DNA check. TRBV21-1 is a pseudogene locus. This CDR3 is built from 16 residues. The CDR3 here is CASSPQGMGENTEAFF. The CDR3 coding sequence is TGTGCCAGCAGCCCCCAGGGAATGGGCGAGAACACTGAAGCTTTCTTT.

The rearrangement uses TRBV2 and TRBJ1-1; 7 nucleotides agree with TRBD1. Germline trimming cut 4 bases from V and 1 base from J; bases unmatched to any gene: 6. The germline V gene has CDR1 SNHLY and CDR2 FYNNEI. This CDR3 has 15 residues. In DNA, the CDR3 is TGTGCCAGCAGTGCGCCGTGGACAGGGAACACTGAAGCTTTCTTT. Protein product: CASSAPWTGNTEAFF.

This clone is a singleton in its sample. The rearrangement uses TRBV19 and TRBJ1-2; TRBD1 might be the D (6 bases). The CDR3 extends over 14 amino acids. Germline CDR1 LNHDA, CDR2 SQIVND (reference sequence). V was trimmed by 3 bases and J by 4 bases, leaving 12 bases between them. The CDR3 reads CASSMWGHGYGYTF. The CDR3 region has the DNA TGTGCCAGTAGTATGTGGGGGCACGGCTATGGCTACACCTTC. Drawing the rest from reference TRBV19 and TRBJ1-2, the complete variable domain is DGGITQSPKYLFRKEGQNVTLSCEQNLNHDAMYWYRQDPGQGLRLIYYSQIVNDFQKGDIAEGYSVSREKKESFPLTVTSAQKNPTAFYLCASSMWGHGYGYTFGSGTRLTVV.

CDR3 region: CASSSPDEQFF. For the CDR3, the DNA is TGTGCCAGTAGTTCCCCCGATGAGCAGTTCTTC. V is TRBV19 and J is TRBJ2-1; the D is unclear. Germline CDR1 LNHDA, CDR2 SQIVND (reference sequence). The CDR3 totals 11 residues. Trimming stripped 5 bases from V and 8 bases from J, with 7 bases between.

The chain employs TRBV12-5 and TRBJ1-3; D unresolved. V lost 5 bases and J lost 8, with 10 bases in between. The CDR3 has 12 amino acids. Per the germline V gene, CDR1 is LGHNT and CDR2 is FRNRAP. CDR3 region: CASGPRGDTIYF. For the CDR3, the DNA is TGTGCTAGTGGTCCGCGCGGGGACACCATATATTTT. Based on the CDR3 plus reference TRBV12-5 and TRBJ1-3, the full variable domain is DARVTQTPRHKVTEMGQEVTMRCQPILGHNTVFWYRQTMMQGLELLAYFRNRAPLDDSGMPKDRFSAEMPDATLATLKIQPSEPRDSAVYFCASGPRGDTIYFGEGSWLTVV.

The chain is built from TRBV6-4 and TRBJ2-3; possible D gene TRBD2, 6 bases. V lost 0 bases and J lost 4, with 20 bases in between. This CDR3 comprises 18 residues. Germline CDR1 reads MRHNA; CDR2 reads SNTAGT. The CDR3 here is CASSDSYGSGEEADTQYF. The DNA for the CDR3 is TGTGCCAGCAGTGACTCATATGGGTCGGGGGAGGAGGCAGATACGCAGTATTTT.

V gene TRBV19 combines with J gene TRBJ2-7; a weak D match, TRBD2 (5 bases). CDR1 and CDR2 from the germline V gene are LNHDA and SQIVND (reference sequence). This CDR3 has 14 amino acids. V lost 4 bases to trimming and J lost 2 bases, with 12 bases between them. This CDR3 is CASSTRGRTYEQYF. As DNA, the CDR3 is TGTGCCAGTAGTACCCGGGGTAGGACCTACGAGCAGTACTTC.

The genes are TRBV7-9 and TRBJ2-7; 8 bases map to TRBD1. CDR1 and CDR2 (germline): SEHNR, FQNEAQ (reference sequence). The CDR3 extends over 15 amino acids. V was pared by 5 bases and J by 3 bases, with 9 bases of the junction left unmatched. The DNA for the CDR3 is TGTGCCAGCAGCGTAACAGGGGGGCACTACTACGAGCAGTACTTC. The encoded protein is CASSVTGGHYYEQYF.

This clone was seen a single time. The chain joins TRBV4-1 to TRBJ2-7, with a possible D match to TRBD2 (5 bases). V was pared by 1 base and J by 1 base, with 8 bases between. The CDR3 contains 14 residues. Germline assignment: CDR1 MGHRA and CDR2 YSYEKL. CDR3 DNA: TGCGCCAGCAGCCAAGGAGAGGGTTCCTACGAGCAGTACTTC. Its translation is CASSQGEGSYEQYF.

CDR3 coding DNA: TGTGCCACCATTAGGGGACTAGCGGGAGATGTGGTGTATGAGCAGTTCTTC. It yields the protein CATIRGLAGDVVYEQFF. The J gene is TRBJ2-1, the V gene TRBV10-3; 14 nucleotides line up with TRBD2. The germline V gene encodes CDR1 ENHRY and CDR2 SYGVKD. The trim removed 10 bases at V and 8 bases at J, leaving 16 bases unmatched. The CDR3 is 17 residues long.

This chain joins TRBV5-4 and TRBJ1-2; 10 bases line up with TRBD1. Germline V gene sequence: CDR1 SGHNT, CDR2 YYREEE (reference sequence). Losses at the gene ends were 1 base for V and 4 bases for J; bases not matched to a gene: 13. The CDR3 sequence is 18 residues long. CDR3 DNA sequence: TGTGCCAGCAGCTTGCGTGGGGACAGGGGAGAGGAGAGCTATGGCTACACCTTC. It translates to CASSLRGDRGEESYGYTF.

The rearrangement uses TRBV27 and TRBJ2-7, with D possibly being TRBD1 (5 bases). The CDR3 totals 13 residues. CDR1 MNHEY and CDR2 SMNVEV come from the germline V gene (reference sequence). Trimming took off 8 bases at V and 1 base at J, with 12 bases between the two ends. In DNA, the CDR3 is TGTGCCAGCCTGGGGCAGGATTCCTACGAGCAGTACTTC. The encoded protein is CASLGQDSYEQYF.